A single sample is the source of the 5 T cell receptor beta chains below, sequenced in a study of blood T cell repertoires in COVID-19 (dated by TCRdb to between 2020 and 2021). Libraries were made using the immunoSEQ multiplex PCR assay. TCRdb retrieved this table from immuneACCESS and kept in-frame rearrangements only. Not all clones are present; in checked studies, unresolved V genes account for under half, and no reason is known for the remainder. This sample gives about 380,000 clones in total; approximately 89% of them show up just once. Roughly 1.4% of the sample goes to the ten largest clones. Sequencing used PBMCs or T cells enriched from blood (not recorded which). The receptors were gathered from a man aged 25 to 40 who had recovered from COVID-19.

V usage is TRBV7-2 and J usage is TRBJ2-7, with D possibly being TRBD2 (5 bases). Germline V CDR1 and CDR2: SGHTA, FQGNSA. CDR3 size: 15 residues. V was pared by 3 bases and J by 0 bases, with 12 bases between. CDR3 in DNA: TGTGCCAGCAGCTTTAGCGTGGGGAGCTCCTACGAGCAGTACTTC. It codes for CASSFSVGSSYEQYF.

The chain recombines TRBV6-5 with TRBJ2-5, with D perhaps matching TRBD2 (6 bases). The CDR3 covers 14 residues. CDR1 and CDR2 (germline): MNHEY, SVGAGI. V dropped 0 bases and J dropped 3 bases, with 8 bases sitting between them. CDR3 DNA sequence: TGTGCCAGCAGTTACTCTTGGGGGGAAGAGACCCAGTACTTC. The encoded protein is CASSYSWGEETQYF.

V gene TRBV12-3 or TRBV12-4 combines with J gene TRBJ2-5, with a possible D match to TRBD1 (6 bases). V shed 5 bases and J shed 3 bases, with 10 bases lying between them. CDR3 length: 13 amino acids. CDR3 protein: CASSHNREETQYF. The CDR3 DNA reads as TGTGCCAGCAGTCATAACAGGGAAGAGACCCAGTACTTC.

This CDR3 is CASSQRTAEAFF. Here the CDR3 DNA reads TGTGCCAGCAGCCAGAGGACAGCTGAAGCTTTCTTT. This chain joins TRBV3-1 (or the pseudogene TRBV3-2) and TRBJ1-1; TRBD1 is a possible D gene (6 bases). V was shortened by 3 bases and J by 6 bases, with 8 bases between the two germline ends. Germline CDR1 and CDR2: LGHDT and YNNKEL (reference sequence). The length of the CDR3 is 12 residues.

This chain links TRBV5-6 with TRBJ1-1; D remains unclear. V was cut by 7 bases and J by 9 bases, with 16 bases left in between. Germline assignment: CDR1 SGHDT and CDR2 YYEEEE. The CDR3 spans 12 residues. CDR3 protein: CASGLQLGKAFF. For the CDR3, the DNA is TGTGCCAGCGGGTTGCAACTGGGCAAAGCTTTCTTT.